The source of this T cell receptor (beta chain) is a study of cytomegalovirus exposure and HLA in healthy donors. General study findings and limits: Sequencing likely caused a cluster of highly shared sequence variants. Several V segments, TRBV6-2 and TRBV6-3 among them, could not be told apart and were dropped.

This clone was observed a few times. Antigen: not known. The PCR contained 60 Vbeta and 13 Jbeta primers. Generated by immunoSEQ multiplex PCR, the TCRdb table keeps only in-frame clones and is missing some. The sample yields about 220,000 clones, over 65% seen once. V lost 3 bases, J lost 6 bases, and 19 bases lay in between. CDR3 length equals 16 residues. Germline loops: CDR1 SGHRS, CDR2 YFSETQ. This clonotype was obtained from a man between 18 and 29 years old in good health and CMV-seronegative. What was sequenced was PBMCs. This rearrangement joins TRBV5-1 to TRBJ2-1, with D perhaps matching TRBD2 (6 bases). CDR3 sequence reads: CASSSRDSELANEQFF. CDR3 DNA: TGCGCCAGCAGCTCACGGGACTCCGAGTTGGCCAATGAGCAGTTCTTC.